This TCR beta chain was obtained from a study of blood T cell repertoires in COVID-19. Across the study: There were acute and convalescent COVID-19 samples, and they came from the United States, Italy and Spain. T cells, B-cell-depleted T cells, or PBMCs supplied cDNA or gDNA.

V dropped 6 bases and J dropped 0 bases, with 6 bases sitting between them. This CDR3 spans 12 amino acids. Germline CDR1 is SNHLY and CDR2 is FYNNEI. Study processing details: Amplification from reference gene primers served as the basis for estimated nucleated cell counts. Produced via immunoSEQ multiplex PCR; TCRdb's table is partial and in-frame only. The D gene and trimming were derived from the DNA, and the V and J assignments and clone size from that table. The profile shows about 480,000 clones, roughly 89% of them singletons. The sequence was obtained from a woman under 40 with acute or convalescent COVID-19. The rearrangement links TRBV2 to TRBJ2-7; no clear D. The sample comprised peripheral blood. The CDR3 nucleotides read TGTGCCAGCAGAGCCAACTCCTACGAGCAGTACTTC. Translated, it gives CASRANSYEQYF. Full variable domain (missing parts from reference TRBV2 and TRBJ2-7): EPEVTQTPSHQVTQMGQEVILRCVPISNHLYFYWYRQILGQKVEFLVSFYNNEISEKSEIFDDQFSVERPDGSNFTLKIRSTKLEDSAMYFCASRANSYEQYFGPGTRLTVT.